This T cell receptor beta chain was identified during a study of OX40 agonist ivuxolimab in advanced cancers. Regarding the research as a whole: Ivuxolimab was a fully human IgG2 agonistic monoclonal antibody targeting the costimulatory receptor OX40 (CD134). Intravenous ivuxolimab was administered to patients every 2 weeks at six dose levels: 0.01, 0.1, 0.3, 1.5, 3 and 10 mg/kg. Of the 50 or so patients in dose escalation, 19 had hepatocellular carcinoma, roughly 15 had melanoma, 9 had renal cell carcinoma and 9 had head and neck cancer. A male proportion of 82.7% and a mean age of around 60 years, ranging from 23 to 79, were recorded for the dose-escalation cohort. Patients were allowed to have had prior anti-PD-1, anti-PD-L1 or anti-CTLA-4 therapy, and about 40% of the dose-escalation patients had been treated with checkpoint inhibitors. Partial responses occurred in three dose-escalation patients: two with cutaneous melanoma and one with hepatocellular carcinoma. The point of sequencing TCRbeta in the periphery was to test whether ivuxolimab changed TCR sequence diversity and drove clonal T-cell expansion. The monotherapy dose-escalation portion (N of about 50 patients) of the phase I ivuxolimab trial is reported in the paper.

For sequencing of the TCRbeta CDR3 region, genomic DNA was extracted from the sorted cells. TCRbeta CDR3 regions were sequenced using the immunoSEQ Assay. Drawn from immuneACCESS, this table holds only the in-frame rearrangements with V and J called that TCRdb kept. Clones are partly lost; checked studies trace under half to an unresolved V gene and leave the rest unexplained. This sample has 77,000 or so clones in its table, and more than 70% of those were observed once. The ten biggest clones cover about 0.8% of the sample. The trial excluded patients who had a history of autoimmune disease or who were on systemic immunosuppression. Peripheral blood for TCR sequencing was collected from all dose cohorts at baseline, on cycle 4 day 1, and on cycle 7 day 1. The samples were drawn from a first-in-human, open-label, multicenter phase I dose-escalation trial of ivuxolimab. Adults with locally advanced or metastatic head and neck squamous cell, hepatocellular, melanoma or renal cell carcinoma were enrolled in the trial. CD4+ and CD8+ T cells were sorted separately from peripheral blood before TCR sequencing.

What the authors observed across the whole study: After ivuxolimab, more expanded clones were found on average in CD8+ T cells than in CD4+ T cells. In partial responders in the 0.1-3.0 mg/kg groups, normalized peripheral clonal expansion was found to be among the lowest, especially among CD8+ T cells. At doses of 0.1 to 3.0 mg/kg, clonal expansion of both CD4+ and CD8+ T cells in blood was seen between baseline and week 6. Which antigens the clonally expanded peripheral T cells were specific for was not determined. Low levels of normalized T-cell clonal expansion were also seen in some patients who did not respond.

Of note for this clone: The specificity of this receptor is unknown. No much larger clonotype is one base removed from it; base qualities were not supplied.

Based on the germline V gene, the CDR1 and CDR2 sequences are MGHRA and YSYEKL. V loses 4 bases of germline sequence and J loses 5 bases, and the interval between the two ends is 14 bases. Its CDR3 holds 15 amino acids, cysteine through phenylalanine. Only CDR3 DNA is held: 45 bases, read in frame from base 1. Here the sequenced sample was CD4+ or CD8+ T cells sorted from blood, taken in a trial of the OX40 agonist ivuxolimab. This clonotype was sampled from an adult with an advanced solid tumor such as melanoma, head and neck, liver or kidney cancer. In this chain, TRBV4-1 is recombined with TRBJ2-2, with no D gene named confidently. The CDR3 sequence is CASSPLMRSTGELFF. The bases are TGCGCCAGCAGCCCCCTTATGAGGTCTACCGGGGAGCTGTTTTTT.